A single sample is the source of the 27 T cell receptor beta chains below, sequenced in a study of T-cell memory formation after mild COVID-19. TCRdb called the 5' RACE reads again in MiXCR, with one record for every CDR3 protein. This table holds around 340,000 distinct CDR3 sequences, 15% to 20% found once. The material sequenced was PBMCs or a T cell subset sorted from them (not recorded which). The receptors originated from a man aged 18 to 30 who had mild COVID-19 (a few samples of this study predate the infection). Cell type and time point are not known.

This clonotype was observed a few times. The rearrangement joins TRBV7-3 to TRBJ2-1; 9 positions agree with TRBD2. This CDR3 has 17 amino acids. V was clipped by 0 bases and J by 0 bases; unmatched bases: 3. In germline, CDR1 is SGHTA, CDR2 FQGTGA. The CDR3 reads CASSLTGLAPSYNEQFF. The CDR3 DNA sequence: TGTGCCAGCAGCTTAACGGGACTAGCTCCCTCCTACAATGAGCAGTTCTTC.

This clonotype appeared a single time. The chain links TRBV2 to TRBJ2-4; 8 bases are a match to TRBD2. Trimming removed 3 bases from V and 2 bases from J; junction bases left unmatched: 6. The CDR3 sequence is 16 residues long. The germline gives CDR1 SNHLY, CDR2 FYNNEI. In DNA form, the CDR3 reads TGTGCCAGCAGTGATACTAGCGGCTTTTCCAAAAACATTCAGTACTTC. Its translation: CASSDTSGFSKNIQYF.

This clonotype was picked up a small number of times. The chain is built from TRBV7-2 and TRBJ2-6; D tentatively reads TRBD1 or TRBD2 (5 bases each). Germline V lookup: CDR1 SGHTA, CDR2 FQGNSA. The CDR3 is 15 residues long. Trimming took off 4 bases at V and 2 bases at J, with 9 bases between the two ends. CDR3 amino acids: CASSSRGAGANVLTF. The CDR3, as DNA: TGTGCCAGCAGCTCCAGAGGGGCTGGGGCCAACGTCCTGACTTTC.

The V gene is TRBV7-9, the J gene TRBJ1-1, with TRBD1 as a possible D gene (5 bases). The germline gives CDR1 SEHNR, CDR2 FQNEAQ (reference sequence). Trimming removed 0 bases from V and 12 bases from J, with 14 bases in between. The CDR3 extends over 13 amino acids. CDR3 in DNA: TGTGCCAGCAGCTTAGCAGGTGGACCGGGGCCTTTCTTT. Translated: CASSLAGGPGPFF.

This clonotype was seen a handful of times. The gene calls are TRBV7-9 and TRBJ2-7; 12 nucleotides agree with TRBD1. Germline V gene lookup returns CDR1 SEHNR and CDR2 FQNEAQ (reference sequence). V lost 0 bases, J lost 4 bases, and 4 bases stayed unmatched. The CDR3 sequence is 16 residues long. This CDR3 reads CASSLAWDRGQYEQYF. In nucleotides, the CDR3 is TGTGCCAGCAGCTTAGCCTGGGACAGGGGGCAATACGAGCAGTACTTC.

The chain joins TRBV7-3 to TRBJ1-1; D gene ambiguous. Trimming pared 5 bases from V and 4 bases from J, leaving 8 bases between. The length of the CDR3 is 12 residues. The germline gives CDR1 SGHTA, CDR2 FQGTGA. The CDR3 loop reads CASSRPGTEAFF. The CDR3 DNA is TGTGCCAGCAGCAGGCCGGGCACTGAAGCTTTCTTT. The variable domain in full, completed from reference TRBV7-3 and TRBJ1-1, reads GAGVSQTPSNKVTEKGKYVELRCDPISGHTALYWYRQSLGQGPEFLIYFQGTGAADDSGLPNDRFFAVRPEGSVSTLKIQRTERGDSAVYLCASSRPGTEAFFGQGTRLTVV.

This clonotype was seen repeatedly, ten times or more. The V gene is TRBV7-9, the J gene TRBJ2-7; 7 bases agree with TRBD1. Germline lookup yields CDR1 SEHNR and CDR2 FQNEAQ (reference sequence). The CDR3 spans 12 residues. Germline trimming cut 5 bases from V and 3 bases from J; bases unmatched to any gene: 1. The CDR3 loop reads CASSGDSYEQYV. The CDR3 nucleotides are TGTGCCAGCAGCGGGGACAGCTACGAGCAGTACGTC.

This clonotype showed up many times. The rearrangement uses TRBV28 and TRBJ2-1; no reliable D call. Trimming shortened V by 8 bases and J by 9 bases, and 17 bases separated the two germline ends. Germline values: CDR1 MDHEN, CDR2 SYDVKM. The CDR3 runs to 13 residues. CDR3 nucleotide sequence: TGTGCCAGCGGTAGAGGCCTAGTCATTGAGCAGTTCTTC. Protein sequence: CASGRGLVIEQFF.

This clonotype has just a few counts. The gene calls are TRBV5-1 and TRBJ1-3; unclear D gene. V gave up 4 bases and J gave up 1 base, with 6 bases separating them. CDR1 and CDR2 from the germline V gene are SGHRS and YFSETQ. The CDR3 totals 13 residues. Here the CDR3 DNA reads TGCGCCAGCAGCCCGGGTTCTGGAAACACCATATATTTT. Its protein is CASSPGSGNTIYF.

The chain employs TRBV4-2 and TRBJ1-3; 8 bases fit TRBD1. The CDR3 contains 15 residues. CDR1 and CDR2 from the germline V gene are LGHNA and YNFKEQ. Trimming cost V 2 bases and J 4 bases; bases outside gene matches: 4. The DNA of the CDR3 is TGTGCCAGCAGCCAATTGACAGGGGCGGGAAACACCATATATTTT. This codes for CASSQLTGAGNTIYF.

This clonotype has a handful of counts. This rearrangement joins TRBV4-3 to TRBJ1-6; 7 bases map to TRBD1. Germline CDR1 is LGHNA and CDR2 is YSLEER. With 3 bases clipped from V and 8 bases from J, the junction kept 7 bases outside the gene matches. The CDR3 is 15 residues long. The CDR3 region has the DNA TGCGCCAGCAGCCACGGTGGCCAGGGGGATTCACCCCTCCACTTT. Translating it yields CASSHGGQGDSPLHF.

This clonotype was counted a few times. The CDR3 here is CASSQVLDLAYEQYF. As DNA, the CDR3 is TGCGCCAGCAGCCAAGTTTTAGACCTCGCCTACGAGCAGTACTTC. This chain uses TRBV4-1 with TRBJ2-7, with unresolved D. CDR3 length equals 15 residues. Deletions cut 1 base from V and 2 bases from J, with 12 bases between. Germline CDR1 and CDR2: MGHRA and YSYEKL.

In this sample, this clonotype turned up a few times. The genes are TRBV7-3 and TRBJ2-2, with 7 bases aligning to TRBD1. V lost 7 bases, J lost 5 bases, and 10 bases stayed unmatched. Germline V lookup: CDR1 SGHTA, CDR2 FQGTGA. CDR3 size: 15 residues. The CDR3 nucleotides read TGTGCCAGCAAACGGACCGGGACAGCTACCGGGGAGCTGTTTTTT. This sequence encodes CASKRTGTATGELFF.

The J gene is TRBJ1-2, the V gene TRBV27; 8 positions match TRBD1. Trimming at V came to 10 bases and at J to 8 bases, leaving 12 bases not matched to a gene. The CDR3 runs 13 residues. Germline CDR1 is MNHEY and CDR2 is SMNVEV (reference sequence). The CDR3 DNA follows: TGTGCCACCGGGACAGGCGCCGGGGGCGGCTACACCTTC. Encoded protein: CATGTGAGGGYTF.

The CDR3 nucleotides read TGTGCCAGCAGTTACTCTTCTCGTCGGAGAGGACTGATCTACGAGCAGTACTTC. Translation gives CASSYSSRRRGLIYEQYF. The V and J genes are TRBV6-5 and TRBJ2-7; D may be TRBD2 (5 bases). The CDR3 totals 18 residues. The germline V and J ends were trimmed by 0 bases and 3 bases, with 21 bases remaining between them. Germline V CDR1 and CDR2: MNHEY, SVGAGI.

This clonotype was detected only a few times. The genes are TRBV6-5 and TRBJ1-1, with a tentative D call TRBD1 (6 bases). The CDR3 loop spans 14 amino acids. The germline V gene has CDR1 MNHEY and CDR2 SVGAGI. V shed 5 bases and J shed 0 bases, with 10 bases lying between them. CDR3 nucleotide sequence: TGTGCCAGCAGTAGACGGGACATGAACACTGAAGCTTTCTTT. Its translation is CASSRRDMNTEAFF.

The chain couples TRBV18 to TRBJ2-7, with D unclear. The V gene's germline CDR1 is KGHSH and CDR2 LQKENI. Trimming took 0 bases from V and 7 from J, leaving 10 bases between them. This CDR3 region has 13 residues. CDR3 amino acids: CASSPPALVEQYF. DNA of the CDR3: TGTGCCAGCTCACCACCCGCCCTAGTGGAGCAGTACTTC.

V is TRBV4-3 and J is TRBJ1-6, with D unresolved. The CDR3 extends over 14 amino acids. V was shortened by 0 bases and J by 14 bases, with 14 bases between the two germline ends. Germline CDR1 and CDR2: LGHNA and YSLEER. In DNA, the CDR3 is TGCGCCAGCAGCCAAGATATAAGAGCGGAGGCCCTCCACTTT. Encoded protein: CASSQDIRAEALHF.

The chain combines TRBV12-3 or TRBV12-4 with TRBJ1-2, with a weak D call TRBD1 (5 bases). The CDR3 is 14 residues long. Trimming removed 5 bases at V and 8 bases at J, with 18 bases between. CDR3 DNA: TGTGCCAGCAGTAACCCCCGAAGGGGAGGCGGCTACACCTTC. Protein product: CASSNPRRGGGYTF.

The chain has TRBV5-1 and TRBJ1-1; perhaps TRBD1 as D (5 bases). Trimming shortened V by 3 bases and J by 3 bases, and 12 bases separated the two germline ends. This CDR3 contains 14 residues. CDR1 and CDR2 from the germline V gene are SGHRS and YFSETQ. The CDR3: CASSSVGDDTEAFF. The CDR3 DNA follows: TGCGCCAGCAGCTCAGTTGGGGACGACACTGAAGCTTTCTTT.

This clonotype was seen more than once but under ten times. The chain has TRBV12-3 or TRBV12-4 and TRBJ2-5; D tentatively reads TRBD1 or TRBD2 (6 bases each). The CDR3 contains 15 residues. V was shortened by 2 bases and J by 5 bases, with 15 bases between the two germline ends. CDR3 residues: CASSLSGGGSETQYF. The CDR3 DNA is TGTGCCAGCAGTTTATCCGGAGGGGGTAGTGAGACCCAGTACTTC.

This clonotype was picked up a small number of times. Here the CDR3 reads CASSFRGGYTEAFF. The CDR3 DNA reads as TGTGCCAGCAGTTTCAGGGGCGGGTACACTGAAGCTTTCTTT. The chain couples TRBV28 to TRBJ1-1; D may be TRBD1 (6 bases). Germline V CDR1 and CDR2: MDHEN, SYDVKM. Deletions cut 3 bases from V and 3 bases from J, with 11 bases between. This CDR3 has 14 residues.

V gene TRBV6-1 combines with J gene TRBJ1-1, with D perhaps matching TRBD1 (6 bases). The CDR3 runs 12 residues. Trimming stripped 4 bases from V and 5 bases from J, with 8 bases between. Germline CDR1 MNHNS, CDR2 SASEGT. The CDR3 protein is CASSGTATEAFF. In DNA, the CDR3 is TGTGCCAGCAGTGGGACAGCGACTGAAGCTTTCTTT.

This clonotype occurred a few times. This rearrangement joins TRBV4-1 to TRBJ1-4; 9 nucleotides agree with TRBD1. The V segment lost 4 bases and the J segment 8 bases; nucleotides outside the gene matches: 11. The CDR3 sequence is 16 residues long. Germline CDR1 MGHRA, CDR2 YSYEKL. CDR3 sequence (DNA): TGCGCCAGCAGCCGAGCACCGGGACAGGGTCGAGAAAAACTGTTTTTT. It yields the protein CASSRAPGQGREKLFF.

The chain uses TRBV7-2 and TRBJ2-2; D perhaps matches TRBD2 (6 bases). Trimming cost V 6 bases and J 3 bases, with 14 bases left between them. Per the germline V gene, CDR1 is SGHTA and CDR2 is FQGNSA. The CDR3 loop spans 15 amino acids. As DNA, the CDR3 is TGTGCCAGCAGTTCTGGGACTCTCCACACCGGGGAGCTGTTTTTT. It yields the protein CASSSGTLHTGELFF.

The CDR3 DNA reads as TGTGCCAGCAGTCACCTAACCGGGACGGCGAACACTGAAGCTTTCTTT. Amino acids: CASSHLTGTANTEAFF. This chain joins TRBV27 and TRBJ1-1, with D possibly matching TRBD1 (5 bases). This CDR3 has 16 residues. Germline V gene sequence: CDR1 MNHEY, CDR2 SMNVEV (reference sequence). The V and J ends lost 5 bases and 1 base respectively, with 17 bases between them.

This clonotype came up many times. V usage is TRBV5-1 and J usage is TRBJ2-5, with D possibly TRBD2 on 6 matching bases. Germline loops: CDR1 SGHRS, CDR2 YFSETQ. V lost 4 bases, J lost 5 bases, and 18 bases lay in between. This CDR3 spans 15 amino acids. The CDR3 reads CASSPGRLSGETQYF. Written as DNA, the CDR3 is TGCGCCAGCAGCCCTGGTCGTCTGAGCGGGGAGACCCAGTACTTC.